This T cell receptor (beta chain) was recovered during a study of blood T cell repertoires in COVID-19. At the level of the study: COVID-19 samples, acute and convalescent, were from the United States, Italy and Spain.

The repertoire was sequenced with immunoSEQ multiplex PCR; TCRdb's copy has only in-frame clones and lacks some. The data contain around 250,000 clones, about nine tenths of them singletons. Enrolled through a virtual design, the participants were between 18 and 89 years of age and came from fewer than 30 US areas. Cohorts were based on clinical histories the participants reported. The V segment lost 3 bases and the J segment 2 bases; nucleotides outside the gene matches: 6. The CDR3 extends over 17 amino acids. Germline V gives CDR1 MGHDK, CDR2 SYGVNS. This TCR was sampled from a young man who had recovered from COVID-19. The sample consisted of PBMCs or T cells enriched from blood (not recorded which). The chain links TRBV25-1 to TRBJ2-1; 11 nucleotides align to TRBD2. The CDR3 spells CASSEDRLAGPYNEQFF. For the CDR3, the DNA is TGTGCCAGCAGTGAGGACAGACTAGCGGGACCCTACAATGAGCAGTTCTTC.